These 25 T cell receptor beta chains share one sample of origin, sequenced in a study of T cells after yellow fever vaccination (dated by TCRdb to the late 2010s). What this sample's treatment or condition label stands for: live attenuated yellow fever vaccine strain. Preparation of the library involved 5' RACE. Sequencing relied on an Illumina HiSeq 2500. The public reads were reanalyzed by TCRdb: fastp trimming at Q25, MiXCR alignment, in-frame beta chains only. Here each entry gathers all rows of one CDR3 protein and keeps the most common genes and DNA. A total of just under 600,000 distinct CDR3 sequences appear in this sample, approximately 15% of them only once. The ten biggest clones cover more than 12% of the sample. The sequenced sample was PBMCs, obtained on the day of the yellow fever booster vaccination. Receptor source: a man aged 25 to 40 who received the YFV17D yellow fever vaccine.

The sample holds a few counts of this clonotype. The V and J genes are TRBV18 and TRBJ2-3; tentatively, D is TRBD2 (5 bases). CDR3 length: 14 residues. Per germline, CDR1 KGHSH and CDR2 LQKENI. The V end was cut by 0 bases, the J end by 6 bases, with 10 bases between. CDR3 nucleotides: TGTGCCAGCTCACCACCGGAGGTCCGGGATACGCAGTATTTT. Protein product: CASSPPEVRDTQYF.

This clonotype has at least ten counts. The genes are TRBV20-1 and TRBJ2-7; perhaps TRBD2 as D (6 bases). Trimming removed 3 bases from V and 5 bases from J, with 11 bases in between. This CDR3 spans 12 amino acids. Per the germline V gene, CDR1 is DFQATT and CDR2 is SNEGSKA (reference sequence). CDR3 DNA sequence: TGCAGTGCTAGGCGGGACTCTCACGAGCAGTACTTC. It codes for CSARRDSHEQYF.

This clonotype was seen a handful of times. The chain employs TRBV11-2 and TRBJ2-3, with 7 bases matching TRBD1. Germline values: CDR1 SGHAT, CDR2 FQNNGV. The CDR3 is 13 residues long. V was clipped by 9 bases and J by 0 bases; unmatched bases: 3. As DNA, the CDR3 is TGTGCCAGGAGGGACAGCAGCACAGATACGCAGTATTTT. Residues: CARRDSSTDTQYF.

The chain joins TRBV6-5 to TRBJ2-3, with TRBD2 matching 10 bases. The junction had 9 bases not matched to a gene; V was cut back by 4 bases and J by 2 bases. In germline, CDR1 is MNHEY, CDR2 SVGAGI. The CDR3 runs 17 residues. CDR3 loop: CASSFTLAGATTDTQYF. The CDR3 DNA is TGTGCCAGCAGTTTTACGCTAGCGGGAGCGACCACAGATACGCAGTATTTT.

The sample holds a few counts of this clonotype. The CDR3 DNA sequence: TGTGCCAGCAGTCTCCCCCCGACTAGGGGTTGGGGTGAGCAGTTCTTC. It specifies CASSLPPTRGWGEQFF. V gene TRBV28 combines with J gene TRBJ2-1; TRBD2 is a possible D gene (6 bases). The CDR3 length is 16 residues. Germline loops: CDR1 MDHEN, CDR2 SYDVKM. V dropped 5 bases and J dropped 9 bases, with 23 bases sitting between them.

This clonotype was seen only a few times. The J gene is TRBJ2-7, the V gene TRBV6-5, with no clear D. Germline CDR1 MNHEY, CDR2 SVGAGI. Deletions cut 4 bases from V and 6 bases from J, with 10 bases between. There are 12 residues in the CDR3. CDR3 sequence: CASSSTHREQYF. For the CDR3, the DNA is TGTGCCAGCAGTTCGACTCACCGCGAGCAGTACTTC.

Here the CDR3 DNA reads TGTGCCAGTCATCGGACGGGGAACACTGAAGCTTTCTTT. Encoded protein: CASHRTGNTEAFF. The V call is TRBV19, the J call TRBJ1-1; no clear D gene. This CDR3 comprises 13 residues. CDR1 and CDR2 (germline): LNHDA, SQIVND (reference sequence). Trimming stripped 8 bases from V and 1 base from J, with 11 bases between.

The chain carries TRBV20-1 and TRBJ2-5, with D unclear. V was pared by 5 bases and J by 3 bases, with 13 bases between. Germline loops: CDR1 DFQATT, CDR2 SNEGSKA (reference sequence). The CDR3 is 13 residues long. CDR3: CSAHPGREETQYF. For the CDR3, the DNA is TGCAGTGCTCATCCAGGCCGGGAAGAGACCCAGTACTTC.

This clonotype was seen a few times. The J gene is TRBJ2-1, the V gene TRBV7-7; D is perhaps TRBD1 (5 bases). The CDR3 length is 14 residues. CDR1 SSHAT and CDR2 FNYEAQ come from the germline V gene (reference sequence). CDR3 in DNA: TGTGCTAGCTCCCAGGGCCCCAACTACAATGAGCAGTTCTTC. Amino acids: CASSQGPNYNEQFF.

V is TRBV27 and J is TRBJ2-5, with D possibly matching TRBD1 (7 bases). This CDR3 comprises 15 residues. Germline V gives CDR1 MNHEY, CDR2 SMNVEV (reference sequence). V was cut by 4 bases and J by 4 bases, with 16 bases left in between. The CDR3 sequence: CASSSKYRGGETQYF. DNA of the CDR3: TGTGCCAGCAGTTCTAAGTACAGGGGAGGAGAGACCCAGTACTTC.

The V gene is TRBV24-1, the J gene TRBJ1-1; no definite D call. The CDR3 contains 13 residues. Germline loops: CDR1 KGHDR, CDR2 SFDVKD. Between the trimmed V and J ends, which lost 5 bases and 4 bases, there was a span of 10 bases. CDR3: CATSGLGGTEAFF. Written as DNA, the CDR3 is TGTGCCACCAGTGGTCTGGGAGGCACTGAAGCTTTCTTT.

The J gene is TRBJ2-1, the V gene TRBV6-5; TRBD1 aligns across 9 bases. V gave up 4 bases and J gave up 5 bases; unmatched junction bases: 9. Per the germline V gene, CDR1 is MNHEY and CDR2 is SVGAGI. This CDR3 has 16 amino acids. CDR3 in DNA: TGTGCCAGCAGTTTGTATCCGGGACAGGGAAACAATGAGCAGTTCTTC. Residues: CASSLYPGQGNNEQFF.

The chain carries TRBV7-3 and TRBJ2-4, with D tentatively TRBD1 or TRBD2 (5 bases each). CDR3 length: 14 residues. Germline loops: CDR1 SGHTA, CDR2 FQGTGA. The V end was cut by 2 bases, the J end by 9 bases, with 14 bases between. The CDR3 loop reads CASSLGGPGTIQYF. For the CDR3, the DNA is TGTGCCAGCAGCTTAGGAGGTCCTGGGACCATTCAGTACTTC. Supplemented by reference TRBV7-3 and TRBJ2-4, the full variable domain reads GAGVSQTPSNKVTEKGKYVELRCDPISGHTALYWYRQSLGQGPEFLIYFQGTGAADDSGLPNDRFFAVRPEGSVSTLKIQRTERGDSAVYLCASSLGGPGTIQYFGAGTRLSVL.

V and J are TRBV6-2 or TRBV6-3 and TRBJ2-1, with D unresolved. Trimming took 2 bases from V and 7 from J, leaving 12 bases between them. Germline lookup yields CDR1 MNHEY and CDR2 SVGEGT. This CDR3 is built from 14 residues. Here the CDR3 DNA reads TGTGCCAGCAGTTACGAAGAGACCATTAATGAGCAGTTCTTC. Translating gives CASSYEETINEQFF.

The CDR3 nucleotides read TGTGCCAGCAGCCAACGGGCAATCAACACTGAAGCTTTCTTT. Protein product: CASSQRAINTEAFF. This chain joins TRBV3-1 and TRBJ1-1; D is undetermined. The CDR3 covers 14 residues. The germline gives CDR1 LGHDT, CDR2 YNNKEL (reference sequence). With 2 bases removed from V and 2 bases from J, the gap between germline ends came to 9 bases. The full variable domain, its missing parts supplied by reference TRBV3-1 and TRBJ1-1, is DTAVSQTPKYLVTQMGNDKSIKCEQNLGHDTMYWYKQDSKKFLKIMFSYNNKELIINETVPNRFSPKSPDKAHLNLHINSLELGDSAVYFCASSQRAINTEAFFGQGTRLTVV.

This clonotype was observed a few times. The chain combines TRBV20-1 with TRBJ2-1; D is tentatively TRBD1 or TRBD2 (5 bases each). The CDR3 runs to 13 residues. Germline V gene lookup returns CDR1 DFQATT and CDR2 SNEGSKA (reference sequence). Trimming pared 4 bases from V and 5 bases from J, leaving 12 bases between. The CDR3 DNA sequence: TGCAGTGCTAATTCCGGGACGGACAATGAGCAGTTCTTC. It yields the protein CSANSGTDNEQFF.

This clonotype was seen a few times. V and J are TRBV5-1 and TRBJ2-1; D is unclear. Germline V gives CDR1 SGHRS, CDR2 YFSETQ. The V end was cut by 0 bases, the J end by 5 bases, with 12 bases between. CDR3 length equals 15 residues. As DNA, the CDR3 is TGCGCCAGCAGCTTGGTGGCAGAACCAGACAATGAGCAGTTCTTC. Amino acid sequence: CASSLVAEPDNEQFF. Full variable domain (outside the CDR3, taken from reference TRBV5-1 and TRBJ2-1): KAGVTQTPRYLIKTRGQQVTLSCSPISGHRSVSWYQQTPGQGLQFLFEYFSETQRNKGNFPGRFSGRQFSNSRSEMNVSTLELGDSALYLCASSLVAEPDNEQFFGPGTRLTVL.

V is TRBV4-3 and J is TRBJ1-1, with unresolved D. The length of the CDR3 is 16 residues. Germline CDR1 reads LGHNA; CDR2 reads YSLEER. Trimming stripped 1 base from V and 5 bases from J, with 17 bases between. The CDR3 DNA reads TGCGCCAGCAGCCAAGGTGCTGGAACAATGGGTACTGAAGCTTTCTTT. It codes for CASSQGAGTMGTEAFF.

This sequence joins TRBV28 and TRBJ1-2; TRBD1 aligns across 7 bases. This CDR3 region has 15 residues. The ends lost 3 bases at V and 4 bases at J; junction bases unmatched: 8. CDR1 and CDR2 from the germline V gene are MDHEN and SYDVKM. CDR3 sequence: CASSFGDRGLYGYTF. The CDR3 region has the DNA TGTGCCAGCAGTTTCGGGGACAGAGGACTCTATGGCTACACCTTC.

This sequence joins TRBV27 and TRBJ2-1, with D possibly being TRBD1 or TRBD2 (6 bases each). This CDR3 comprises 14 residues. Germline CDR1 and CDR2: MNHEY and SMNVEV (reference sequence). CDR3 sequence (DNA): TGTGCAACCCATGCGGGACACAGCCCGGGTGAGCAGTTCTTC. Translated: CATHAGHSPGEQFF.

This clonotype was counted only a few times. The chain uses TRBV7-2 and TRBJ2-1; TRBD2 matches at 12 bases. The CDR3 is 17 residues long. V shed 0 bases and J 2 bases; nucleotides not matched to a gene: 2. CDR1 is SGHTA, CDR2 FQGNSA, per germline. DNA for the CDR3: TGTGCCAGCAGCTTAGCTCGACTAGCGGGAGCCTACAATGAGCAGTTCTTC. Residues: CASSLARLAGAYNEQFF.

The sample holds a few counts of this clonotype. This rearrangement joins TRBV3-1 to TRBJ1-1; 9 bases align to TRBD1. This CDR3 contains 14 residues. Germline trimming cut 3 bases from V and 5 bases from J; bases unmatched to any gene: 4. Germline V gene lookup returns CDR1 LGHDT and CDR2 YNNKEL (reference sequence). CDR3 nucleotides: TGTGCCAGCAGCCAGTGGGACAGGGAGACTGAAGCTTTCTTT. Its translation: CASSQWDRETEAFF.

This clonotype was seen more than once but under ten times. This chain joins TRBV27 and TRBJ2-7, with D possibly matching TRBD1 (8 bases). This CDR3 contains 14 residues. Germline-derived CDR1 and CDR2 are MNHEY and SMNVEV (reference sequence). Trimming stripped 5 bases from V and 6 bases from J, with 17 bases between. The DNA of the CDR3 is TGTGCCAGCAGTACAGGGGGGGCGGCCACCGAGCAGTACTTC. Amino acids: CASSTGGAATEQYF.

This clonotype was observed once. This sequence joins TRBV27 and TRBJ2-7; D is perhaps TRBD2 (6 bases). Germline V gives CDR1 MNHEY, CDR2 SMNVEV (reference sequence). CDR3 length equals 15 residues. V was trimmed by 5 bases and J by 4 bases, leaving 18 bases between them. CDR3 in DNA: TGTGCCAGCAGTCCCCCTTTCCGGGAGAGGTACGAGCAGTACTTC. Its translation: CASSPPFRERYEQYF.

Here the CDR3 DNA reads TGCGCCAGCAGTGGGACTACAACTACCCTCTACGAGCAGTACTTC. This translates into CASSGTTTTLYEQYF. This chain uses TRBV10-2 with TRBJ2-7; D is possibly TRBD2 (6 bases). V gave up 4 bases and J gave up 3 bases, with 16 bases separating them. This CDR3 is built from 15 residues. CDR1 is WSHSY, CDR2 SAAADI, per germline.